A selection of T cell receptor beta chains follows, all from one sample in a study of T cell clonotyping in hematopoietic cell transplantation. Assay used: immunoSEQ multiplex PCR; TCRdb lists only in-frame clones, some missing. There are 11,000 to 15,000 clones in the sample; 94% occur only once, and approximately 4.8% lies in the top ten. The sample in question was PBMCs, obtained 30 days after allogeneic stem cell transplant. All receptors come from a male patient aged 60-70 years who had an allogeneic stem cell transplant from an unrelated donor, so the T cells may come from the graft donor. Some clones in this sample may be carry-over from other donors' samples. The CDR3 runs from the conserved cysteine through the conserved F or W. A D gene is named only where the DNA matches it firmly. Not every row has a clone size; where given, it reads once, few, many or a size class.

-,TRBJ1-4,-,TRBV4-3,16,TGCGCCAGCAGCCGATCGGGATGGGAGCAAAATGAAAAACTGTTTTTT,CASSRSGWEQNEKLFF
-,TRBJ1-2,-,TRBV7-6,11,TGTGCCAGCAGCTCCGGGGAGGACTACACCTTC,CASSSGEDYTF
-,TRBJ2-7,-,TRBV19,13,TGTGCCAGTAGTACAGGGGGGGTCCGGGAGCAGTACTTC,CASSTGGVREQYF
-,TRBJ2-1,-,TRBV5-4,13,TGTGCCAGCAGCTTGGTTGGTAGTAATGAGCAGTTCTTC,CASSLVGSNEQFF
-,TRBJ1-1,TRBD1,TRBV10-2,15,TGCGCCAGCAGGGACAGGAGGCAGAGGAACACTGAAGCTTTCTTT,CASRDRRQRNTEAFF
-,TRBJ1-6,TRBD1,TRBV7-6,15,TGTGCCAGCAGCTCCGGGACAGCCTATAATTCACCCCTCCACTTT,CASSSGTAYNSPLHF
-,TRBJ2-1,TRBD2,TRBV29-1,17,TGCAGCGTTGAATATTGGGCTAGCGGGAGTACCGGGAATGAGCAGTTCTTC,CSVEYWASGSTGNEQFF
-,TRBJ2-3,TRBD2,TRBV30,15,TGTGCCTGGAGTCGAATCGTAGCGGGGGCAGATACGCAGTATTTT,CAWSRIVAGADTQYF
-,TRBJ2-3,TRBD2,TRBV5-1,16,TGCGCCAGCAGCTTGGCCTTTGGCGGGAGTACAGATACGCAGTATTTT,CASSLAFGGSTDTQYF
-,TRBJ1-3,-,TRBV19,12,TGTGCCAGTAGTATCCGTGGAAACACCATATATTTT,CASSIRGNTIYF
-,TRBJ1-2,TRBD1,TRBV7-8,15,TGTGCCAGCAGCCCGCGGACAGGGGACGGTTATGGCTACACCTTC,CASSPRTGDGYGYTF
-,TRBJ2-5,TRBD1,TRBV19,15,TGTGCCAGTAGCCCGACAGGGGAGGTGGGAGAGACCCAGTACTTC,CASSPTGEVGETQYF
few,TRBJ1-1,TRBD1,TRBV6-6,15,TGTGCCAGCAGTTACTCTCTACAGGGGGTGACTGAAGCTTTCTTT,CASSYSLQGVTEAFF
-,TRBJ2-5,TRBD2,TRBV5-6,16,TGTGCCAGCAGCTTGGCCGGGGGGGTCCGGCAAGAGACCCAGTACTTC,CASSLAGGVRQETQYF
-,TRBJ2-5,TRBD2,TRBV7-2,16,TGTGCCAGCAGCTTAAGACTAGCGGGGGGGTCAGAGACCCAGTACTTC,CASSLRLAGGSETQYF
-,TRBJ2-5,-,TRBV11-3,13,TGTGCCAGCAGTGTAACGCAGCAAGAGACCCAGTACTTC,CASSVTQQETQYF
-,TRBJ1-1,TRBD1,TRBV29-1,12,TGCAGCGCCGCCGGACAGGGAACTGAAGCTTTCTTT,CSAAGQGTEAFF
-,TRBJ1-4,-,TRBV28,16,TGTGCCAGCATTGCCGCGGGATTTGCAACTAATGAAAAACTGTTTTTT,CASIAAGFATNEKLFF
-,TRBJ2-2,TRBD1,TRBV5-1,15,TGCGCCAGCAGCCCCCAGGGGGCGGACACCGGGGAGCTGTTTTTT,CASSPQGADTGELFF
-,TRBJ1-1,-,TRBV7-2,15,TGTGCCAGCAGCTTAACGGGATCAATGGGCACTGAAGCTTTCTTT,CASSLTGSMGTEAFF
once,TRBJ1-2,TRBD1,TRBV15,15,TGTGCCACCAGCAGAGACTTGACAGGGAACTATGGCTACACCTTC,CATSRDLTGNYGYTF
-,TRBJ2-3,-,TRBV10-3,13,TGTGCCATCCGCACCTCGGAGACAGATACGCAGTATTTT,CAIRTSETDTQYF
-,TRBJ2-7,-,TRBV7-6,14,TGTGCCAGCAGCTTAGATTTAAGCTCCTACGAGCAGTACTTC,CASSLDLSSYEQYF
-,TRBJ1-3,TRBD1,TRBV28,14,TGTGCCAGCAGTAGGACAGGGGTCGTAAACACCATATATTTT,CASSRTGVVNTIYF